This T cell receptor (beta chain) was sequenced for a study of blood T cells in healthy people across ages. The CDR3 contains 13 residues. Germline CDR1 and CDR2: MNHEY and SVGAGI. V shed 6 bases and J shed 8 bases, with 16 bases lying between them. Donors each provided about 10 milliliters of peripheral blood. A second about 6 to 11 cycle PCR used barcoded and J-beta primers. TCRdb ran MiXCR on the 5' RACE reads and lists one entry per CDR3 protein. There are about 1.5 million distinct CDR3 sequences in the sample; roughly 45% occur only once, and roughly 7.7% lies in the top ten. For this clonotype: Its antigen remains unidentified.

General study findings and limits: What prevented conclusive comparison of naive and antigen-experienced cells was that PBMCs were unsorted.

The receptor was derived from a woman aged 18-29 years in good health. What was sequenced was blood. V gene TRBV6-5 combines with J gene TRBJ1-1; D is possibly TRBD1 (6 bases). The CDR3, as DNA: TGTGCCAGCAGCAAGGGCCCCACAGGGGAAGCTTTCTTT. Amino acids: CASSKGPTGEAFF.